This T cell receptor (beta chain) derives from a study of T cell responses to AZD1222 COVID-19 vaccine. Repertoires were generated with immunoSEQ multiplex PCR, while TCRdb's copy carries only in-frame clones and drops some. This table holds 94,000 or so clones, roughly 90% found once. This CDR3 contains 13 residues. Trimming took 6 bases from V and 7 from J; bases not matched to a gene: 5. This chain connects TRBV12-3 or TRBV12-4 to TRBJ1-2, with TRBD1 matching over 10 bases. This sequence originates from an adult in good health. The specimen was peripheral blood, collected on day 0 of AZD1222 vaccination. CDR3 region: CASSLGQGPGYTF. CDR3 coding DNA: TGTGCCAGCAGCTTGGGACAGGGGCCTGGCTACACCTTC.